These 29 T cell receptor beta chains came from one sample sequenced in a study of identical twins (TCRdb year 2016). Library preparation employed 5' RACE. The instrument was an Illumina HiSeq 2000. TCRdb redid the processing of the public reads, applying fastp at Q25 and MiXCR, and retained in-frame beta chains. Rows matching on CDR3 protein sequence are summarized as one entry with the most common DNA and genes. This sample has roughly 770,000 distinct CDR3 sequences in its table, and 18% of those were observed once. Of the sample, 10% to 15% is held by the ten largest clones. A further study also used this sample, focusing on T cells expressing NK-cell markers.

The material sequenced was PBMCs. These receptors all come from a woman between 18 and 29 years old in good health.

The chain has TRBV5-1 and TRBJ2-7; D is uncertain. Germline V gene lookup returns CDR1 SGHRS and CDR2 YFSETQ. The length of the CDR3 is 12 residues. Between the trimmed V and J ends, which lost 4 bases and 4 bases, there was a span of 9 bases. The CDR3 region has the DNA TGCGCCAGCAGCAAATCTCTATACGAGCAGTACTTC. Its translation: CASSKSLYEQYF.

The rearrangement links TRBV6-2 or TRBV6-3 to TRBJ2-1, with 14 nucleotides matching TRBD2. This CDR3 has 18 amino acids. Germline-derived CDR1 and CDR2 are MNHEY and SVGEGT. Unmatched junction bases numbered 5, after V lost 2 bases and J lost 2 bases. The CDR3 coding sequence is TGTGCCAGCAGTTACCGACAGGGACTAGCGGGAGCCTACAATGAGCAGTTCTTC. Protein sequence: CASSYRQGLAGAYNEQFF.

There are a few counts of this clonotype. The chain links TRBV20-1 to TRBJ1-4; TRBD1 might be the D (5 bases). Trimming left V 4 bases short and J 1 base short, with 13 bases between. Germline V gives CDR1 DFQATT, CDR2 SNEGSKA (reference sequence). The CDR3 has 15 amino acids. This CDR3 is CSANTGHLTNEKLFF. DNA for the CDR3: TGCAGTGCTAACACCGGACACCTAACTAATGAAAAACTGTTTTTT.

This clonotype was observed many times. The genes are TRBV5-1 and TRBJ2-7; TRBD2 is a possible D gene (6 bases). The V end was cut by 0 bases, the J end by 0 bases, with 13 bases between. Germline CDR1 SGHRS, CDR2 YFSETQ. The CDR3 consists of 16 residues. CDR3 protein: CASSLAGTVSSYEQYF. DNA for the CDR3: TGCGCCAGCAGCTTGGCCGGGACTGTAAGCTCCTACGAGCAGTACTTC.

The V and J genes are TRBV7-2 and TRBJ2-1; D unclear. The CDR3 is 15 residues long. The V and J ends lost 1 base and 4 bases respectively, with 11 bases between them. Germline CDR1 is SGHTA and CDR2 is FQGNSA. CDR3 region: CASSLGLELYNEQFF. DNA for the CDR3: TGTGCCAGCAGCTTAGGGCTAGAACTATACAATGAGCAGTTCTTC.

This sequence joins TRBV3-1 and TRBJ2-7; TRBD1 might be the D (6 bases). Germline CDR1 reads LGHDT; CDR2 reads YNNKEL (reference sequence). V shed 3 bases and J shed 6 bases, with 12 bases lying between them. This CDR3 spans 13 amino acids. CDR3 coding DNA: TGTGCCAGCAGCCAGAACCAGGGGCGCGAGCAGTACTTC. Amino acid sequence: CASSQNQGREQYF.

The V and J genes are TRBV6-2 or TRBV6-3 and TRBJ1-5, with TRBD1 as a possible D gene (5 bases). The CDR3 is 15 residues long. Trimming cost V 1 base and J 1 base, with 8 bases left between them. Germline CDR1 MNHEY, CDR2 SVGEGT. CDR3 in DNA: TGTGCCAGCAGTTACTGGGGGACCAGCAATCAGCCCCAGCATTTT. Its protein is CASSYWGTSNQPQHF.

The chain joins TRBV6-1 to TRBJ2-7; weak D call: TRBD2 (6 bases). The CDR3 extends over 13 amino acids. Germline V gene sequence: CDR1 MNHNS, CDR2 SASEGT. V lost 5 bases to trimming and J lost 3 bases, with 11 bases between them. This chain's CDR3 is CASSLYGGYEQYF. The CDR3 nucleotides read TGTGCCAGCAGTCTCTACGGGGGCTACGAGCAGTACTTC.

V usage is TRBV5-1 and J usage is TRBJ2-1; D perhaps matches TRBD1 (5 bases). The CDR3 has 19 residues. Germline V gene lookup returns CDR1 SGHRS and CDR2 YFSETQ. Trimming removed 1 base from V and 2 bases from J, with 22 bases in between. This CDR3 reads CASSLRKVDTRRPYNEQFF. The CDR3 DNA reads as TGCGCCAGCAGCTTGCGGAAGGTGGACACCCGACGTCCCTACAATGAGCAGTTCTTC.

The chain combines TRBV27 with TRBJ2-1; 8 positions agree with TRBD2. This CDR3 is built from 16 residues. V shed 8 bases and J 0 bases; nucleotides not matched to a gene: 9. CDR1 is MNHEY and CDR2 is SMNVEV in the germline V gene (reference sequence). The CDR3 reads CASQKYLAGSYNEQFF. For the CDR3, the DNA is TGTGCCAGCCAGAAATACCTAGCGGGCTCCTACAATGAGCAGTTCTTC.

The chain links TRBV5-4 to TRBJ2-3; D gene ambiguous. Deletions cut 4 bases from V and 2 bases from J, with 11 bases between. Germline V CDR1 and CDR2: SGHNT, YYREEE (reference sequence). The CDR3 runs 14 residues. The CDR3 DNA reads TGTGCCAGCAGCATGGGTTTTCACACAGATACGCAGTATTTT. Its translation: CASSMGFHTDTQYF.

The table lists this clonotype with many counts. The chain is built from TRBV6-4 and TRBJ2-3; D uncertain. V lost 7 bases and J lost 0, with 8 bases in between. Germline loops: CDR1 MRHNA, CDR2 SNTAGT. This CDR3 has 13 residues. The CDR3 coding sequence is TGTGCCAGCACAGGAGACAGCACAGATACGCAGTATTTT. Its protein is CASTGDSTDTQYF.

The CDR3 DNA reads as TGTGCCAGCAGGAAACCACAGACCATGAACACTGAAGCTTTCTTT. Translation: CASRKPQTMNTEAFF. The J gene is TRBJ1-1, the V gene TRBV7-2, with D uncertain. The germline V and J ends were trimmed by 6 bases and 0 bases, with 14 bases remaining between them. The length of the CDR3 is 15 residues. CDR1 is SGHTA, CDR2 FQGNSA, per germline.

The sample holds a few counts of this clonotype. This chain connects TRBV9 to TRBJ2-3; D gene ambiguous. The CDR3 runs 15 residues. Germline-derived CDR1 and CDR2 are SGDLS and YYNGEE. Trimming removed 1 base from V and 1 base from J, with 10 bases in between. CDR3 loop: CASSVTLVRTDTQYF. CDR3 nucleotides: TGTGCCAGCAGCGTAACTCTTGTCCGCACAGATACGCAGTATTTT.

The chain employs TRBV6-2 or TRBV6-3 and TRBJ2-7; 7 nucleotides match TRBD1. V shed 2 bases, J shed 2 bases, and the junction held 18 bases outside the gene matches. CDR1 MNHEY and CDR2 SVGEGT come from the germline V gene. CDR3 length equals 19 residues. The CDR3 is CASSYPGQFASMGTYEQYF. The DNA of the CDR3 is TGTGCCAGCAGTTACCCGGGACAGTTCGCATCAATGGGCACCTACGAGCAGTACTTC.

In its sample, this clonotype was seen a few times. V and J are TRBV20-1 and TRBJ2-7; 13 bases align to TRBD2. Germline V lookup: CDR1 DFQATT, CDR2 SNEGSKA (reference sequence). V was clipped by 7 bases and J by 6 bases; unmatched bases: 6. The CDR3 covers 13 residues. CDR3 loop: CSVWGLAGLEQYF. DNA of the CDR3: TGCAGTGTTTGGGGACTAGCGGGACTCGAGCAGTACTTC.

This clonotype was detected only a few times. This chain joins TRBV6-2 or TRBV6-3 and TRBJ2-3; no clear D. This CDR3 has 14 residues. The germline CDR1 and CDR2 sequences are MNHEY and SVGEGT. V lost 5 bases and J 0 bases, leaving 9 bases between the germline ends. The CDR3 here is CASSKYRSTDTQYF. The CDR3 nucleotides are TGTGCCAGCAGTAAGTACAGAAGCACAGATACGCAGTATTTT.

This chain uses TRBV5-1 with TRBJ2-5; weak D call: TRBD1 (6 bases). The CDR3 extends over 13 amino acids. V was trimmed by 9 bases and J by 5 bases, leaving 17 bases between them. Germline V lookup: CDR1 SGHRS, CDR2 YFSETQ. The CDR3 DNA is TGCGCCACGAAGGGGGTGCCCTCGGAGACCCAGTACTTC. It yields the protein CATKGVPSETQYF.

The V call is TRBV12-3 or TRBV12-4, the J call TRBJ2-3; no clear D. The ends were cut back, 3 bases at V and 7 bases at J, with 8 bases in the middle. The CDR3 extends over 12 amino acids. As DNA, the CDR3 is TGTGCCAGCAGTTTGAGGAGCCATACGCAGTATTTT. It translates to CASSLRSHTQYF.

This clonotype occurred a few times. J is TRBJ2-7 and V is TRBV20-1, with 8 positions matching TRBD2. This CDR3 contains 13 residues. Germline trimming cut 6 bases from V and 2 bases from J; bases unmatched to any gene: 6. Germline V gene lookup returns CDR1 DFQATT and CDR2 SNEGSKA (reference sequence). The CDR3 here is CSAARGGAYEQYF. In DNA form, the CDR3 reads TGCAGTGCCGCTCGGGGGGGGGCCTACGAGCAGTACTTC.

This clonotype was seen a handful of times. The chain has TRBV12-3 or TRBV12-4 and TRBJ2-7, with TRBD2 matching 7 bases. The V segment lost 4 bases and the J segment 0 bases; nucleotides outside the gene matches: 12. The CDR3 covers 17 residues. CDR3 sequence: CASSCVPRAGDSYEQYF. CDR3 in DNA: TGTGCCAGCAGTTGCGTACCCCGGGCGGGGGACTCCTACGAGCAGTACTTC.

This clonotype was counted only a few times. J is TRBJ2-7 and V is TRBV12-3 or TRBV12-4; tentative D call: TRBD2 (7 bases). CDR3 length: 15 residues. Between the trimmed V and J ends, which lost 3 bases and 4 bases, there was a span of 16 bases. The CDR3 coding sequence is TGTGCCAGCAGTTTCGGAGGGGGGGCTAGGTACGAGCAGTACTTC. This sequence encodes CASSFGGGARYEQYF.

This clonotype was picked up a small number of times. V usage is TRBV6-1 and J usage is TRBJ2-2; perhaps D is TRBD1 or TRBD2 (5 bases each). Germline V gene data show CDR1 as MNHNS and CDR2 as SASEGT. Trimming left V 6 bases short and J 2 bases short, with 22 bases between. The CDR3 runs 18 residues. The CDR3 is CASSSGMGVRGNTGELFF. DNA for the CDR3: TGTGCCAGCAGCTCCGGTATGGGAGTGAGGGGAAACACCGGGGAGCTGTTTTTT.

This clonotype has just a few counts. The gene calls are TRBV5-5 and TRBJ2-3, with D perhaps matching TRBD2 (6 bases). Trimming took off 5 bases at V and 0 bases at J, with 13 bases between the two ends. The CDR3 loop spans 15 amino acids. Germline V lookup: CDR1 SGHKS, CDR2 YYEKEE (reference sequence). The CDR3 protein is CASRTGDFSTDTQYF. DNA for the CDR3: TGTGCCAGCAGGACCGGGGACTTCAGCACAGATACGCAGTATTTT.

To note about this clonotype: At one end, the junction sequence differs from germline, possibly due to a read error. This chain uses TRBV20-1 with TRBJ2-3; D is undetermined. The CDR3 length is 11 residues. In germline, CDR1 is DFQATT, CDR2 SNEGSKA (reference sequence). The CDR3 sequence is CSSRVTDTQYF. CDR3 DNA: TGCAGTTCTAGGGTCACAGATACGCAGTATTTT.

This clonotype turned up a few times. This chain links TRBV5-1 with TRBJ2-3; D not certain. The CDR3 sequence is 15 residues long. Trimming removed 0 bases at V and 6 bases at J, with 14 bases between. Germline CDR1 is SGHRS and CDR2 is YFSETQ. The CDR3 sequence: CASSLDVANQDTQYF. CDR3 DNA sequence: TGCGCCAGCAGCTTGGATGTGGCTAATCAGGATACGCAGTATTTT.

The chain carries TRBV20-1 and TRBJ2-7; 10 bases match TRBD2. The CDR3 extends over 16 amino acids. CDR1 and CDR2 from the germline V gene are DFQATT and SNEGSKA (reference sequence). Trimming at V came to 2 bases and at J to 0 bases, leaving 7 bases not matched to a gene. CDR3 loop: CSARSGSGRFSYEQYF. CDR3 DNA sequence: TGCAGTGCTAGATCAGGTAGCGGGAGGTTCTCCTACGAGCAGTACTTC.

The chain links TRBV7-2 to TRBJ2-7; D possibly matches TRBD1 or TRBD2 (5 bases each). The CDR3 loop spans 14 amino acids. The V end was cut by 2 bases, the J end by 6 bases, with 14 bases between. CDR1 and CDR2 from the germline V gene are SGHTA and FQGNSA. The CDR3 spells CASSLNWWDREQYF. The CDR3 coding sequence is TGTGCCAGCAGCTTAAATTGGTGGGACCGCGAGCAGTACTTC.

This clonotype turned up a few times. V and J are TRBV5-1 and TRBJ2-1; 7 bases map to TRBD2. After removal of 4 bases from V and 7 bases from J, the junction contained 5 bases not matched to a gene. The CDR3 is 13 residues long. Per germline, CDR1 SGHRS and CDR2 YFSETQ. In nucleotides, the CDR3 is TGCGCCAGCAGCCCAAGACTAGCAAATGAGCAGTTCTTC. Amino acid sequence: CASSPRLANEQFF.